Given below is one TCR beta chain in context. Individuals aged about 18 to 90 years were recruited from 20 to 25 US areas. Symptom resolution, clearance, or two negative PCRs marked the recovered donors of Cohort 3. TCRdb's copy holds only in-frame clones and misses some; the assay was immunoSEQ multiplex PCR. This repertoire shows some 290,000 clones, roughly nine tenths found once; its top ten account for over 8.5%. These data are taken from a study of blood T cell repertoires in COVID-19. On the study more broadly: T cells, B-cell-depleted T cells, or PBMCs supplied cDNA or gDNA.

The sample consisted of PBMCs or T cells enriched from blood (not recorded which). This TCR came from a woman in her thirties who had recovered from COVID-19.

The DNA for the CDR3 is TGCGCCAGCAGCCTAACAGGGGGCCTGAACACTGAAGCTTTCTTT. Residues: CASSLTGGLNTEAFF. The chain couples TRBV4-1 to TRBJ1-1; 9 bases map to TRBD1. V was pared by 4 bases and J by 0 bases, with 3 bases of the junction left unmatched. The CDR3 runs to 15 residues. CDR1 and CDR2 (germline): MGHRA, YSYEKL.